This TCR beta chain appears in the sequencing data of a study of cytomegalovirus exposure and HLA in healthy donors. Study-level findings and limits: HLA alleles were associated with fewer than 20,000 TCR beta sequences in a later analysis at 0.05 false discovery rate. In a later analysis, most CMV-associated TCR beta chains appeared HLA-restricted. The classifier reportedly diagnosed cytomegalovirus status with high sensitivity and specificity. Relative to the approximately 670-donor mean, N-insertions were reportedly fewer in an Asian-associated ancestry cluster in a later analysis.

For this clone: Its specificity is unknown.

PCR used 60 Vbeta primers and 13 Jbeta primers. The protocol was immunoSEQ multiplex PCR, while the TCRdb copy is restricted to in-frame clones and leaves out a portion. The sample yields roughly 160,000 clones, roughly 67% seen once. This CDR3 spans 12 amino acids. Per germline, CDR1 SQVTM and CDR2 ANQGSEA. The V gene lost 1 base and the J gene lost 4 bases, with 8 bases spanning the gap. The receptor was derived from a woman under 30 in good health and CMV-seropositive. The sequenced material came from PBMCs. The rearrangement joins TRBV29-1 to TRBJ2-7, with TRBD2 as a possible D gene (5 bases). This CDR3 reads CSVEVGIYEQYF. The CDR3 DNA is TGCAGCGTTGAAGTCGGGATATACGAGCAGTACTTC.